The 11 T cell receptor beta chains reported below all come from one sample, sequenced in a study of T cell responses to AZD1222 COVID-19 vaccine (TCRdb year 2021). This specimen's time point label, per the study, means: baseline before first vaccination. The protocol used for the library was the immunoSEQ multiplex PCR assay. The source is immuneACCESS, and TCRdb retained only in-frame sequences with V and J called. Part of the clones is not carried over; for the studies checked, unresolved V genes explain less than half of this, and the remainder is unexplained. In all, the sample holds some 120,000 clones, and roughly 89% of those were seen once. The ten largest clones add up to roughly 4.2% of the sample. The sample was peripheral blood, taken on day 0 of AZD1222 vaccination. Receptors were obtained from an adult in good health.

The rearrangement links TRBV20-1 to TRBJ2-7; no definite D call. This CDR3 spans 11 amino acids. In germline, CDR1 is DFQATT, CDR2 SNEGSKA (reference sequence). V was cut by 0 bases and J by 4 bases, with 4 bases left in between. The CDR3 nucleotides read TGCAGTGCTAGAGATCCATACGAGCAGTACTTC. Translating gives CSARDPYEQYF.

CDR3 residues: CASSLGTANQPQHF. CDR3 nucleotide sequence: TGTGCCAGCAGTCTCGGGACAGCAAATCAGCCCCAGCATTTT. This sequence joins TRBV11-2 and TRBJ1-5; 7 nucleotides agree with TRBD1. The trim removed 6 bases at V and 4 bases at J, leaving 6 bases unmatched. Germline V CDR1 and CDR2: SGHAT, FQNNGV. The CDR3 length is 14 residues.

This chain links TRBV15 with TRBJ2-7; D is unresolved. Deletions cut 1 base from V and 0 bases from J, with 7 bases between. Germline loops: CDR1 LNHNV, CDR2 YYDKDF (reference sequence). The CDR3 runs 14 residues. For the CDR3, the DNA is TGTGCCACCAGCAGAGTTACAGCCTCCTACGAGCAGTACTTC. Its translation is CATSRVTASYEQYF.

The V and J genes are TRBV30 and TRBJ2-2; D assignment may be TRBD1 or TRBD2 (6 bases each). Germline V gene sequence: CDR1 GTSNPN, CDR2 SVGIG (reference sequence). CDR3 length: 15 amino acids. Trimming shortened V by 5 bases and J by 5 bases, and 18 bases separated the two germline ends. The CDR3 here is CAWHRGGSGTGELFF. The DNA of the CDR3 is TGTGCCTGGCACCGAGGGGGAAGCGGGACCGGGGAGCTGTTTTTT.

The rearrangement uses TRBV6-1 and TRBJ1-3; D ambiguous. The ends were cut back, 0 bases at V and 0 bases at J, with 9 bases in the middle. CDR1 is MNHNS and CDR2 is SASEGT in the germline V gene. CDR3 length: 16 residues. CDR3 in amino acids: CASSEASPISGNTIYF. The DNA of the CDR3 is TGTGCCAGCAGTGAAGCCAGTCCGATCTCTGGAAACACCATATATTTT.

CDR3 bases: TGCGCCAGCAGCGGCGGACAGGGAGAGTTCTTC. Protein sequence: CASSGGQGEFF. The chain links TRBV5-1 to TRBJ2-1, with TRBD1 matching 8 bases. CDR1 is SGHRS and CDR2 is YFSETQ in the germline V gene. Trimming cost V 4 bases and J 14 bases; bases outside gene matches: 5. CDR3 length equals 11 residues.

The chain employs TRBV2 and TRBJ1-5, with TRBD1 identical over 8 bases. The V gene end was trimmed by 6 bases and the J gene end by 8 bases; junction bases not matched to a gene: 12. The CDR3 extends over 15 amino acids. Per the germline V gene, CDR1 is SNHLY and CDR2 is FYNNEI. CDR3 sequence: CASRYGTGQLEPQHF. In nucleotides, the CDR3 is TGTGCCAGCAGGTACGGGACAGGCCAATTGGAGCCCCAGCATTTT.

This chain's CDR3 is CASGSGGAYEQYF. DNA of the CDR3: TGTGCCAGCGGATCCGGGGGGGCCTACGAGCAGTACTTC. V usage is TRBV5-6 and J usage is TRBJ2-7; 8 bases agree with TRBD2. The V gene's germline CDR1 is SGHDT and CDR2 YYEEEE. The CDR3 length is 13 residues. Losses at the gene ends were 7 bases for V and 2 bases for J; bases not matched to a gene: 5. Full variable domain (missing parts from reference TRBV5-6 and TRBJ2-7): DAGVTQSPTHLIKTRGQQVTLRCSPKSGHDTVSWYQQALGQGPQFIFQYYEEEERQRGNFPDRFSGHQFPNYSSELNVNALLLGDSALYLCASGSGGAYEQYFGPGTRLTVT.

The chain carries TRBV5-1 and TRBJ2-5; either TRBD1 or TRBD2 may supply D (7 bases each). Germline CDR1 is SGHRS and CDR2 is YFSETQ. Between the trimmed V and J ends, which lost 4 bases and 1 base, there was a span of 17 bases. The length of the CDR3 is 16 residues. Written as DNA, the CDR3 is TGCGCCAGCAGCCCGTACAGGGGAGGGGTCCAAGAGACCCAGTACTTC. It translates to CASSPYRGGVQETQYF.

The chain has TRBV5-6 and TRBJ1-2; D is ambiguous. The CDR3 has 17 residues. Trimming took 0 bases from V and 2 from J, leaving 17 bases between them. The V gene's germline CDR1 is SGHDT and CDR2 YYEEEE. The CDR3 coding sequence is TGTGCCAGCAGCTTGGCCGGTCCATGGACGGCAAACTATGGCTACACCTTC. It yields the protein CASSLAGPWTANYGYTF.

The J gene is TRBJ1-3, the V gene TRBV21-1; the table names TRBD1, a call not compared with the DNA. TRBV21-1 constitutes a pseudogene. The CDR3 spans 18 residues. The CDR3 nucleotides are TGTGCCAGCAGCAAGCCTCGGGACCAGGGGGTCCCTGGAAACACCATATATTTT. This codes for CASSKPRDQGVPGNTIYF.